The clone carrying this T cell receptor beta chain was detected only once. No antigen is known for it. PCR was performed a second time for roughly 7 to 11 cycles using a sample-barcoded 5' primer and a J-beta primer mix. One entry per CDR3 protein, called by TCRdb with MiXCR from the 5' RACE reads. The data show some 640,000 distinct CDR3 sequences, about 30% seen once. The record originates from a study of blood T cells in healthy people across ages. Findings and limits, study-wide: Fewer expanded clones and more diversity marked long-lived versus aged donors. Unsorted PBMCs blocked a conclusive comparison of naive and antigen-experienced cells. There was a strong correlation between TCR beta diversity and naive T cell percentage.

There were healthy Caucasian individuals from Russia, aged 6 to 90, serving as donors. The sequenced material came from blood. The sequence was collected from a woman aged 80 or over in good health.

This CDR3 reads CASSPRQGIYGYTF. In nucleotides, the CDR3 is TGTGCCAGTAGTCCCCGACAGGGTATCTATGGCTACACCTTC. This chain uses TRBV19 with TRBJ1-2, with 7 bases fitting TRBD1. The CDR3 runs to 14 residues. Germline V gene sequence: CDR1 LNHDA, CDR2 SQIVND (reference sequence). With 5 bases clipped from V and 4 bases from J, the junction kept 7 bases outside the gene matches.